The clone carrying this TCR beta chain has a handful of counts. CDR3 length: 16 amino acids. Germline V gene sequence: CDR1 ENHRY, CDR2 SYGVKD. Trimming at V came to 11 bases and at J to 3 bases, leaving 17 bases not matched to a gene. These data come from a study of CD8+ T cells in alopecia areata. Study overall: A regimen of oral tofacitinib, 5 to 10 mg twice daily, was given to treated patients.

Treatment indicated: oral pan-JAK inhibitor, 5-10 mg twice daily. It was from alopecia areata patients that lesional scalp punch biopsies and peripheral blood were collected. RNA extraction and reverse transcription yielded cDNA as sequencing template. Data came from immunoSEQ multiplex PCR; TCRdb stores just in-frame clones and leaves some out. The table has under 350,000 clones, over 45% seen once. The V and J genes are TRBV10-3 and TRBJ1-2; 8 nucleotides agree with TRBD1. The receptor comes from a human donor with alopecia areata. Here the sequenced sample was CD4+ T cells sorted from blood, taken at week 24, from a patient treated with tofacitinib. CDR3 in amino acids: CAHSRSSVRGHYGYTF. In DNA form, the CDR3 reads TGTGCCCACTCTCGATCTTCCGTCAGGGGGCACTATGGCTACACCTTC.